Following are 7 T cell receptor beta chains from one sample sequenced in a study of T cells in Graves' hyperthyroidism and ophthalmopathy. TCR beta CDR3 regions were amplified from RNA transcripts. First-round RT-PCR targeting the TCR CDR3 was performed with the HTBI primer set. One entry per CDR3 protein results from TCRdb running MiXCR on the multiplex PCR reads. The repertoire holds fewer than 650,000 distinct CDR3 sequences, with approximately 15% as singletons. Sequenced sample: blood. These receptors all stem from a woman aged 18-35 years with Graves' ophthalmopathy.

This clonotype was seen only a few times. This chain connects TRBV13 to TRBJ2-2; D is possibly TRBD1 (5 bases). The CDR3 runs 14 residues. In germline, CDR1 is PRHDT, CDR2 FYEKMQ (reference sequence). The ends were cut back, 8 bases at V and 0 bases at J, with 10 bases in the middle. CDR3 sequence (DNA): TGTGCCAGCGGCGACAGATCGAACACCGGGGAGCTGTTTTTT. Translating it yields CASGDRSNTGELFF. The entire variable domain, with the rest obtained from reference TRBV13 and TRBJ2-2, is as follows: AAGVIQSPRHLIKEKRETATLKCYPIPRHDTVYWYQQGPGQDPQFLISFYEKMQSDKGSIPDRFSAQQFSDYHSELNMSSLELGDSALYFCASGDRSNTGELFFGEGSRLTVL.

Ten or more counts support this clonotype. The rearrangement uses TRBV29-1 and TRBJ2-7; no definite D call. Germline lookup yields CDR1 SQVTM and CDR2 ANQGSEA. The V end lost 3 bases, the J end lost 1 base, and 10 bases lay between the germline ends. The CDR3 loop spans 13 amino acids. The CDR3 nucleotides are TGCAGCGTTGATGGGCCTTCATCCTACGAGCAGTACTTC. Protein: CSVDGPSSYEQYF.

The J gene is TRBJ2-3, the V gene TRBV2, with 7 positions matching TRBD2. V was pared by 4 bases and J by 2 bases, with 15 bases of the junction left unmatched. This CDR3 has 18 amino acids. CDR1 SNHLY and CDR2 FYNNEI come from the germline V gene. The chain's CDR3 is CASSGVGKGLAVTDTQYF. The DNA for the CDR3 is TGTGCCAGCAGTGGGGTCGGAAAGGGGCTAGCGGTCACAGATACGCAGTATTTT.

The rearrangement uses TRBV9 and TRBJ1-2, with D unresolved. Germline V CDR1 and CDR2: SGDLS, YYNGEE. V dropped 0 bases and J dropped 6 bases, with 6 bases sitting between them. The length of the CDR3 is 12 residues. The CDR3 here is CASSVDPDGYTF. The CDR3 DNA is TGTGCCAGCAGCGTAGATCCAGATGGCTACACCTTC. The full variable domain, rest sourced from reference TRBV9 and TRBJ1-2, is DSGVTQTPKHLITATGQRVTLRCSPRSGDLSVYWYQQSLDQGLQFLIQYYNGEERAKGNILERFSAQQFPDLHSELNLSSLELGDSALYFCASSVDPDGYTFGSGTRLTVV.

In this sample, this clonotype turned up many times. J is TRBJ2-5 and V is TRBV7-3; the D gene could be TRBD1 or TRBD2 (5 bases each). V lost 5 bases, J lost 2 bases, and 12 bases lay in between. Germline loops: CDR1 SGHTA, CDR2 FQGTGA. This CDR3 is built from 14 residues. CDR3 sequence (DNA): TGTGCCAGCAGCAAATCCGGGACGCAAGAGACCCAGTACTTC. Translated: CASSKSGTQETQYF.

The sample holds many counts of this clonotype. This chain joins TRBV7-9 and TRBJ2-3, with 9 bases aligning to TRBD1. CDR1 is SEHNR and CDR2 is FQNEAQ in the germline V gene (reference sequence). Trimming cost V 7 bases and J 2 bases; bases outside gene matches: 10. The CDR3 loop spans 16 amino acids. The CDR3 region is CASNEPGTGYTDTQYF. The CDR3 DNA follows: TGTGCCAGCAACGAACCCGGGACAGGGTACACAGATACGCAGTATTTT.

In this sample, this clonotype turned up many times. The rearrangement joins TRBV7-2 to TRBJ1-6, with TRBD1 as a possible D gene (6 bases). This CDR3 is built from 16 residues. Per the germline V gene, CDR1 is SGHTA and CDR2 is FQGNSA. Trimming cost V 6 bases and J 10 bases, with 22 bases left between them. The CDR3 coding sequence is TGTGCCAGCAGACCCCGGGGGGTAGGCCAGGGGTCACCCCTCCACTTT. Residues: CASRPRGVGQGSPLHF.